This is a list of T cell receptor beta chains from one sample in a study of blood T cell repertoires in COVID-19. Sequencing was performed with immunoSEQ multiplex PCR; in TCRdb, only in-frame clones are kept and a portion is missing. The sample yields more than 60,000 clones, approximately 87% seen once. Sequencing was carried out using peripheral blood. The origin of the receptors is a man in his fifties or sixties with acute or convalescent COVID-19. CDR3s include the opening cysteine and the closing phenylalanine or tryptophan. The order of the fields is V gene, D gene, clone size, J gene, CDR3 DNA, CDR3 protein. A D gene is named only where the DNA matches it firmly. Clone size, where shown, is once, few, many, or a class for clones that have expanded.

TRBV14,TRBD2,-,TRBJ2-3,TGTGCCAGCAGCACCCATAGCGGGGGGGCAGGTGATACGCAGTATTTT,CASSTHSGGAGDTQYF
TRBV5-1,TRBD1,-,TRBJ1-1,TGCGCCAGCAGCACCCGACAGGGGGCAAGGACTGAAGCTTTCTTT,CASSTRQGARTEAFF
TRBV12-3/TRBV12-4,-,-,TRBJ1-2,TGTGCCAGCAGTTTCTCGGGTCGTGATGGCTACACCTTC,CASSFSGRDGYTF
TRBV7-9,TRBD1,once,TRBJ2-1,TGTGCCAGCAGCCCCCCGGGACAGGGGGCTACGAATGAGCAGTTCTTC,CASSPPGQGATNEQFF
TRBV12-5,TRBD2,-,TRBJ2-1,TGTGCTAGTGCTCCATCGACTAGCGGGGCTACTCATGAGCAGTTCTTC,CASAPSTSGATHEQFF
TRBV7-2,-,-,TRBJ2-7,TGTGCCAGCAGCTTAGTAAATCTCCCCTACGAGCAGTACTTC,CASSLVNLPYEQYF
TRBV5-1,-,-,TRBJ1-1,TGCGCCAGCAGGTCTTCAGGGGCTGAAGCTTTCTTT,CASRSSGAEAFF
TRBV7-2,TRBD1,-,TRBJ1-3,TGTGCCAGCAGCCGCGGGGGGACAGGGTACGTTGGAAACACCATATATTTT,CASSRGGTGYVGNTIYF
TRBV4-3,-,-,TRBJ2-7,TGCGCCAGCAGCCAAGGGCCCATGGACGAGCAGTACTTC,CASSQGPMDEQYF
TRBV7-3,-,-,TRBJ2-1,TGTGCCAGCAGCTCCACACTAGGCTCCAATGAGCAGTTCTTC,CASSSTLGSNEQFF
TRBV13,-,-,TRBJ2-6,TGTGCCAGCAGCTCCCTATACGAATCTGGGGCCAACGTCCTGACTTTC,CASSSLYESGANVLTF
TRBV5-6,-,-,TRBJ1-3,TGTGCCAGCAGCTCAGTCGGAAACACCATATATTTT,CASSSVGNTIYF
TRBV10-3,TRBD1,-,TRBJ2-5,TGTGCCATCAGCAGGGACAGGGGGCCTACCCAAGAGACCCAGTACTTC,CAISRDRGPTQETQYF
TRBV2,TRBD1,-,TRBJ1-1,TGTGCCAGCAGTGACCTATATGAACAGGGGGCGAACACTGAAGCTTTCTTT,CASSDLYEQGANTEAFF
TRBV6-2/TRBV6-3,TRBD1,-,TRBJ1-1,TGTGCCAGCAGTTGGGACAGGGCAAGGAACACTGAAGCTTTCTTT,CASSWDRARNTEAFF
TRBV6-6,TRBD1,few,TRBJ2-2,TGTGCCAGCAGTCAGGACTTACAGGGGAGTTGGTCCGGGGAGCTGTTTTTT,CASSQDLQGSWSGELFF
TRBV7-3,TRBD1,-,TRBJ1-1,TGTGCCAGCAGCTACACAGGGGACACTGAAGCTTTCTTT,CASSYTGDTEAFF
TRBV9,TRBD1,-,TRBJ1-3,TGTGCCAGCAGCGCCCACAGGGGCCTCTCTGGAAACACCATATATTTT,CASSAHRGLSGNTIYF
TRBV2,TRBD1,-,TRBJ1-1,TGTGCCAGCAGTGGGGACAGGGGGAACACTGAAGCTTTCTTT,CASSGDRGNTEAFF
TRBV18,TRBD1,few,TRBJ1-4,TGTGCCAGCTCACCAGACGGACAGGGTAAACTGTTTTTT,CASSPDGQGKLFF
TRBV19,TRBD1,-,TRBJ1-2,TGTGCCAGTAGTTCCCAGACAGGGCCCTACTATGGCTACACCTTC,CASSSQTGPYYGYTF